These 3 T cell receptor beta chains were all obtained from the same sample, sequenced in a study of blood T cell repertoires in COVID-19. Sequencing used immunoSEQ multiplex PCR; TCRdb keeps in-frame clones, though not all of them. Of approximately 250,000 clones in the sample, 83% were seen once. The material sequenced was peripheral blood. Source of these receptors: a human donor in a cohort sampled during active COVID-19.

A single count supports this clone. The chain recombines TRBV5-4 with TRBJ2-7, with D possibly being TRBD1 (5 bases). The CDR3 contains 13 residues. Trimming stripped 5 bases from V and 2 bases from J, with 11 bases between. In germline, CDR1 is SGHNT, CDR2 YYREEE (reference sequence). In DNA form, the CDR3 reads TGTGCCAGCAGGCAGCAGGGAACCTACGAGCAGTACTTC. Its protein is CASRQQGTYEQYF.

The genes are TRBV11-3 and TRBJ2-5; 8 nucleotides match TRBD2. Germline-derived CDR1 and CDR2 are SGHNT and YENEEA. J gave up 5 bases and V 3 bases, and 2 bases lay outside the gene matches. The CDR3 runs to 13 residues. CDR3 protein: CASSLTSEETQYF. The CDR3 DNA reads as TGTGCCAGCAGCTTGACTAGCGAGGAGACCCAGTACTTC.

The chain combines TRBV18 with TRBJ2-7; TRBD2 might be the D (5 bases). Germline V gives CDR1 KGHSH, CDR2 LQKENI. With 3 bases removed from V and 6 bases from J, the gap between germline ends came to 6 bases. This CDR3 is built from 11 residues. The chain's CDR3 is CASSPDSEQYF. The CDR3 DNA reads as TGTGCCAGCTCACCGGACTCCGAGCAGTACTTC.